The rows below give T cell receptor beta chains drawn from one sample of a study of cytotoxic CD8 clonotypes in ibrutinib-treated CLL. Produced via immunoSEQ multiplex PCR; TCRdb's table is partial and in-frame only. The sample includes under 300,000 clones, roughly 70% seen only once; the top ten take approximately 15%. This specimen consisted of PBMCs, obtained after 24 months of ibrutinib treatment. The receptors shown here come from a human donor with chronic lymphocytic leukemia. Both conserved end residues are trimmed from each CDR3. The D gene is left open where the match is weak.

d_call: TRBD1
v_call: TRBV7-2
j_call: TRBJ1-4
cdr3_aa: ASSRDRVGEKLF

d_call: TRBD1
v_call: TRBV5-1
j_call: TRBJ2-1
cdr3_aa: ASSQGTDHNEQF

d_call: TRBD2
v_call: TRBV4-3
j_call: TRBJ2-7
cdr3_aa: ASSLGLATIYEQY

d_call: .
v_call: TRBV29-1
j_call: TRBJ2-4
cdr3_aa: SVEGESYGIAKNIQY

d_call: TRBD1
v_call: TRBV7-6
j_call: TRBJ2-7
cdr3_aa: ASSATGQVNAYEQY

d_call: TRBD1
v_call: TRBV25-1
j_call: TRBJ1-2
cdr3_aa: ASSDLGTAYGYT

d_call: .
v_call: TRBV7-2
j_call: TRBJ1-5
cdr3_aa: ASTETVDQPQH

d_call: TRBD1
v_call: TRBV11-1
j_call: TRBJ2-1
cdr3_aa: ASSSGTGLNEQF

d_call: .
v_call: TRBV19
j_call: TRBJ1-5
cdr3_aa: ASSIYLYPGGSNQPQH

d_call: TRBD2
v_call: TRBV5-6
j_call: TRBJ2-3
cdr3_aa: ASGGLAGAGDTQY

d_call: TRBD1
v_call: TRBV7-9
j_call: TRBJ1-2
cdr3_aa: ASSLDSGQKPNYGYT

d_call: TRBD1
v_call: TRBV7-9
j_call: TRBJ2-1
cdr3_aa: AGIPGTAKDEQF

d_call: .
v_call: TRBV7-9
j_call: TRBJ2-5
cdr3_aa: ASSLGDVQETQY

d_call: .
v_call: TRBV2
j_call: TRBJ1-3
cdr3_aa: AREVSGFTGNTIY

d_call: .
v_call: TRBV7-9
j_call: TRBJ1-4
cdr3_aa: ASSLMSTRGNEKLF

d_call: .
v_call: TRBV27
j_call: TRBJ2-7
cdr3_aa: ASSLPGDYEQY

d_call: TRBD2
v_call: TRBV6-1
j_call: TRBJ2-5
cdr3_aa: ASSVQRGGQETQY

d_call: .
v_call: TRBV25-1
j_call: TRBJ1-2
cdr3_aa: ASSESGEMGGYT

d_call: TRBD2
v_call: TRBV27
j_call: TRBJ2-2
cdr3_aa: ASSPRLAGGGELF

d_call: .
v_call: TRBV7-9
j_call: TRBJ2-2
cdr3_aa: ASSLGGQTNTGELF

d_call: TRBD2
v_call: TRBV29-1
j_call: TRBJ2-7
cdr3_aa: SVTKGASGRSIGEQY

d_call: .
v_call: TRBV9
j_call: TRBJ1-5
cdr3_aa: ASSVDWNQPQH

d_call: .
v_call: TRBV7-2
j_call: TRBJ2-1
cdr3_aa: ASSSGLYNEQF

d_call: TRBD2
v_call: TRBV7-8
j_call: TRBJ2-7
cdr3_aa: ASSGGTSGSSYEQY

d_call: TRBD1
v_call: TRBV6-6
j_call: TRBJ1-2
cdr3_aa: ASTTGTGAAEGT

d_call: TRBD1
v_call: TRBV27
j_call: TRBJ1-4
cdr3_aa: ASSLGQGWGEKLF

d_call: TRBD1
v_call: TRBV27
j_call: TRBJ1-1
cdr3_aa: ASCDRTGEAF

d_call: TRBD1
v_call: TRBV18
j_call: TRBJ2-1
cdr3_aa: ASSPGTGDYNEQF

d_call: TRBD1
v_call: TRBV4-2
j_call: TRBJ2-7
cdr3_aa: ASSEEDRVYEQY

d_call: .
v_call: TRBV18
j_call: TRBJ1-5
cdr3_aa: ASTPPLGTPSNQPQH

d_call: .
v_call: TRBV29-1
j_call: TRBJ2-7
cdr3_aa: RTKGPYEQY

d_call: TRBD2
v_call: TRBV30
j_call: TRBJ2-3
cdr3_aa: AWSTVAGGNTDTQY

d_call: .
v_call: TRBV19
j_call: TRBJ1-2
cdr3_aa: ASSINQGRHLAGGYT

d_call: .
v_call: TRBV29-1
j_call: TRBJ1-1
cdr3_aa: SVETGLYTEAF

d_call: .
v_call: TRBV9
j_call: TRBJ1-5
cdr3_aa: ASGDQPQH

d_call: TRBD2
v_call: TRBV19
j_call: TRBJ2-1
cdr3_aa: ASSIVAGVSEQF

d_call: TRBD2
v_call: TRBV7-7
j_call: TRBJ2-2
cdr3_aa: ASSPIAGTNTGELF

d_call: TRBD1
v_call: TRBV27
j_call: TRBJ1-2
cdr3_aa: ASSRGGQLYGYT

d_call: .
v_call: TRBV7-6
j_call: TRBJ1-2
cdr3_aa: ASSLSRVGGYT

d_call: .
v_call: TRBV9
j_call: TRBJ2-7
cdr3_aa: ASSAGMAYEQY

d_call: .
v_call: TRBV7-9
j_call: TRBJ2-7
cdr3_aa: ASSTAYEQY

d_call: .
v_call: TRBV19
j_call: TRBJ2-1
cdr3_aa: ASSEYNEQF

d_call: .
v_call: TRBV6-5
j_call: TRBJ2-2
cdr3_aa: ATAGGTGTGELF

d_call: .
v_call: TRBV6-6
j_call: TRBJ1-1
cdr3_aa: ASSYYPGTEAF

d_call: TRBD1
v_call: TRBV2
j_call: TRBJ1-4
cdr3_aa: ASSGGTFTGGGEKLF

d_call: TRBD1
v_call: TRBV2
j_call: TRBJ2-3
cdr3_aa: ASSHGRGQVELIDTQY

d_call: TRBD2
v_call: TRBV25-1
j_call: TRBJ2-7
cdr3_aa: ASSESGSSYEQY

d_call: .
v_call: TRBV29-1
j_call: TRBJ2-3
cdr3_aa: SVPSADTQY